This T cell receptor (beta chain) was obtained from a study of T cells in narcolepsy. Generated by immunoSEQ multiplex PCR, the TCRdb table keeps only in-frame clones and is missing some. The top ten clones hold 0.95% to 1.5% of a sample with about 33,000 clones, 90% of them seen once. Material: CD45RA- memory CD4+ T cells from PBMCs. This TCR came from a human donor with narcolepsy.

Written as DNA, the CDR3 is TGTGCCAGCAGCTCCCCCCTCGGGACTAGCGGGAGTTACGAGCAGTACTTC. Its translation: CASSSPLGTSGSYEQYF. V and J are TRBV7-8 and TRBJ2-7, with 14 bases aligning to TRBD2. The V gene end was trimmed by 4 bases and the J gene end by 4 bases; junction bases not matched to a gene: 9. The length of the CDR3 is 17 residues. Germline CDR1 reads SGHVS; CDR2 reads FQNEAQ.